A selection of T cell receptor beta chains follows, all from one sample in a study of cytomegalovirus exposure and HLA in healthy donors. The protocol was immunoSEQ multiplex PCR, while the TCRdb copy is restricted to in-frame clones and leaves out a portion. The sample holds some 90,000 clones, around three quarters seen once. What was sequenced was PBMCs. The receptors come from a man aged 35 to 55 in good health and CMV-seronegative. The CDR3 runs from the conserved cysteine through the conserved F or W. D genes are given only for firm matches. Size tells how often a clone was seen (once, few, many) or the class of an expanded clone, and some rows leave it out.

.,13,.,TRBJ2-5,TRBV5-1,CASRGAADETQYF,TGCGCCAGCAGGGGGGCGGCCGATGAGACCCAGTACTTC
once,14,.,TRBJ1-5,TRBV19,CASNPGTYNQPQHF,TGTGCCAGTAACCCAGGAACTTACAATCAGCCCCAGCATTTT
few,15,.,TRBJ1-1,TRBV30,CAWSGLINWGAEAFF,TGTGCCTGGAGTGGCTTGATCAACTGGGGAGCTGAAGCTTTCTTT
.,15,.,TRBJ1-5,TRBV7-6,CASSLAGQGGQPQHF,TGTGCCAGCAGCTTAGCCGGCCAGGGAGGTCAGCCCCAGCATTTT
few,15,TRBD1,TRBJ2-7,TRBV6-1,CASSRRTGEVYEQYF,TGTGCCAGCAGCCGAAGGACAGGGGAAGTCTACGAGCAGTACTTC
.,15,TRBD2,TRBJ2-5,TRBV5-1,CASSLVGGGGETQYF,TGCGCCAGCAGCTTGGTAGGCGGGGGTGGAGAGACCCAGTACTTC
once,15,TRBD1,TRBJ1-2,TRBV27,CASRWTPGGLDGYTF,TGTGCCAGCAGATGGACCCCAGGGGGCCTAGATGGCTACACCTTC
.,13,.,TRBJ1-2,TRBV28,CASSFGRLYGYTF,TGTGCCAGCAGTTTCGGCAGGCTGTATGGCTACACCTTC
.,17,.,TRBJ2-2,TRBV7-6,CASSEHRTTANTGELFF,TGTGCCAGCAGCGAACACAGGACAACCGCGAACACCGGGGAGCTGTTTTTT
.,18,TRBD1,TRBJ2-6,TRBV11-1,CASSGVGTAPPGANVLTF,TGTGCCAGCAGCGGAGTGGGGACAGCCCCACCTGGGGCCAACGTCCTGACTTTC
.,14,.,TRBJ1-6,TRBV7-3,CASSLYREHSPLHF,TGTGCCAGCAGCTTATACAGGGAGCATTCACCCCTCCACTTT
.,16,.,TRBJ1-1,TRBV9,CASSVAGLGMNTEAFF,TGTGCCAGCAGCGTAGCGGGGTTGGGTATGAACACTGAAGCTTTCTTT
.,13,TRBD1,TRBJ2-7,TRBV2,CASSGGQGYEQYF,TGTGCCAGCAGTGGAGGACAGGGCTACGAGCAGTACTTC
.,12,.,TRBJ2-7,TRBV10-3,CAIKQGGYEQYF,TGTGCCATCAAACAGGGTGGCTACGAGCAGTACTTC
.,13,TRBD1,TRBJ2-5,TRBV6-1,CASSGGDRGGQYF,TGTGCCAGCAGTGGTGGGGACAGGGGTGGCCAGTACTTC
.,16,TRBD1,TRBJ2-2,TRBV28,CASTLLTGTMAGELFF,TGTGCCAGCACGCTGCTGACAGGGACGATGGCCGGGGAGCTGTTTTTT
.,14,.,TRBJ2-1,TRBV7-3,CASSTQSQGDEQFF,TGTGCCAGCAGCACACAAAGCCAGGGCGATGAGCAGTTCTTC
.,15,TRBD1,TRBJ2-7,TRBV6-6,CASRSSETGAYEQYF,TGTGCCAGCAGAAGCTCAGAGACAGGGGCCTACGAGCAGTACTTC